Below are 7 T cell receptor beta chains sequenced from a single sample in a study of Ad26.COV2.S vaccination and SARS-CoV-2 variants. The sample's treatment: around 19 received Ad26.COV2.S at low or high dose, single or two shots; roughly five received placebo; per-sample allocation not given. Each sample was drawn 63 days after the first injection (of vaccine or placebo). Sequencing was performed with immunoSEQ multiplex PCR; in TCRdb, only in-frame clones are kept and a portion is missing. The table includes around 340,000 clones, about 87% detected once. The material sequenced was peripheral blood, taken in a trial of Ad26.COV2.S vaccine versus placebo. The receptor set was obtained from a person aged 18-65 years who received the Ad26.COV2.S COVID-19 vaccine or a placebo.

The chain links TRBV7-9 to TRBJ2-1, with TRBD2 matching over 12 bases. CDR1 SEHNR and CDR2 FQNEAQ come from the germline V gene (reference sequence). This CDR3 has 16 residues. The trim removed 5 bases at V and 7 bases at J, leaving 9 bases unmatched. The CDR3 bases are TGTGCCAGCAGCCCATGGCGACTAGCGGGAGTGAATGAGCAGTTCTTC. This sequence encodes CASSPWRLAGVNEQFF.

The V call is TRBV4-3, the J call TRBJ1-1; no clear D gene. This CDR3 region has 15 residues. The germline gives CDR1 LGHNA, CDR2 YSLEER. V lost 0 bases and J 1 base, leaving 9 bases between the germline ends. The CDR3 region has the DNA TGCGCCAGCAGCCAAGATGAGGGAGGGAACACTGAAGCTTTCTTT. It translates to CASSQDEGGNTEAFF.

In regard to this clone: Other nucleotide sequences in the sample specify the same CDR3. For the CDR3, the DNA is TGCGCCAGCAGCCCTGGACAGGGATACAATGAGCAGTTCTTC. Its translation is CASSPGQGYNEQFF. This rearrangement joins TRBV5-1 to TRBJ2-1, with 8 bases aligning to TRBD1. Germline trimming cut 4 bases from V and 4 bases from J; bases unmatched to any gene: 4. Germline CDR1 reads SGHRS; CDR2 reads YFSETQ. The CDR3 totals 14 residues.

The CDR3 bases are TGTGCCAGCAGCTCCCACCCCGGGGGTGGAGAGACCCAGTACTTC. It specifies CASSSHPGGGETQYF. V and J are TRBV9 and TRBJ2-5; possibly TRBD2 for D (6 bases). The V and J ends lost 4 bases and 4 bases respectively, with 17 bases between them. CDR3 size: 15 residues. Germline V gene lookup returns CDR1 SGDLS and CDR2 YYNGEE.

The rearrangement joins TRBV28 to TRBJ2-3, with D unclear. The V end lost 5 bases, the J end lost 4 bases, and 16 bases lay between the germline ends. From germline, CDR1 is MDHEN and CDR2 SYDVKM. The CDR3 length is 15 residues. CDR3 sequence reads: CASSETLSGADTQYF. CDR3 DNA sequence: TGTGCCAGCAGTGAAACCCTGTCAGGCGCAGATACGCAGTATTTT. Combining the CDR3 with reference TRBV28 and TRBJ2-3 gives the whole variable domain DVKVTQSSRYLVKRTGEKVFLECVQDMDHENMFWYRQDPGLGLRLIYFSYDVKMKEKGDIPEGYSVSREKKERFSLILESASTNQTSMYLCASSETLSGADTQYFGPGTRLTVL.

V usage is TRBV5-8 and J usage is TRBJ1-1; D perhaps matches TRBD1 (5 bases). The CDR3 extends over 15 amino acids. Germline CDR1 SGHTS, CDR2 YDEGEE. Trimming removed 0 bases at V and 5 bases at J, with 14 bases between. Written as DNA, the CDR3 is TGTGCCAGCAGCTTGGCGGGGACGATGGGAACTGAAGCTTTCTTT. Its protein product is CASSLAGTMGTEAFF.

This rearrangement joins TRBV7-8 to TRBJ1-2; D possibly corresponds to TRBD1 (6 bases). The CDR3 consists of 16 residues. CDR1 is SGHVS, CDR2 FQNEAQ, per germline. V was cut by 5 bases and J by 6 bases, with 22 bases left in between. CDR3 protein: CASSTMRGARSDGYTF. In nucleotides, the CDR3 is TGTGCCAGCAGCACCATGCGGGGGGCGCGATCGGATGGCTACACCTTC.